Shown below are 32 T cell receptor beta chains from a single sample sequenced in a study of memory CD4+ T cells and cytomegalovirus serostatus. Single viable CD3+CD4+CD8-CD45RO+ cells were sorted as the memory CD4+ T cells. Profiled with immunoSEQ multiplex PCR; TCRdb holds only in-frame clones, not every one. The profile shows about 50,000 clones, 70% to 85% of them singletons. Material: memory CD4+ T cells from blood. Receptor source: an adult in good health and CMV-seronegative.

The V and J genes are TRBV6-5 and TRBJ1-5, with 11 bases that match TRBD1. CDR3 length: 15 amino acids. With V trimmed by 4 bases and J by 6 bases, 5 bases remained unmatched. Germline CDR1 is MNHEY and CDR2 is SVGAGI. In DNA form, the CDR3 reads TGTGCCAGCAGTTCCGGGACAGGGGGAGGTCAGCCCCAGCATTTT. It encodes CASSSGTGGGQPQHF.

This chain links TRBV5-8 with TRBJ1-6, with unresolved D. This CDR3 contains 15 residues. The germline V and J ends were trimmed by 1 base and 2 bases, with 7 bases remaining between them. CDR1 and CDR2 from the germline V gene are SGHTS and YDEGEE. The DNA of the CDR3 is TGTGCCAGCAGCTTGCACCGGACCTATAATTCACCCCTCCACTTT. Translation gives CASSLHRTYNSPLHF.

This clone has a single count. The V call is TRBV5-1, the J call TRBJ1-2; a weak D match, TRBD1 (5 bases). Trimming left V 3 bases short and J 8 bases short, with 17 bases between. The CDR3 has 14 amino acids. Germline V gene lookup returns CDR1 SGHRS and CDR2 YFSETQ. CDR3 loop: CASSWVGGPEGYTF. DNA for the CDR3: TGCGCCAGCAGCTGGGTTGGGGGACCCGAGGGCTACACCTTC.

V gene TRBV5-1 combines with J gene TRBJ1-5; no clear D gene. Germline loops: CDR1 SGHRS, CDR2 YFSETQ. V gave up 0 bases and J gave up 0 bases, with 7 bases separating them. CDR3 length: 15 residues. Here the CDR3 reads CASSLGGSSNQPQHF. CDR3 in DNA: TGCGCCAGCAGCTTGGGTGGGAGTAGCAATCAGCCCCAGCATTTT. Variable domain in full (rest from reference TRBV5-1 and TRBJ1-5): KAGVTQTPRYLIKTRGQQVTLSCSPISGHRSVSWYQQTPGQGLQFLFEYFSETQRNKGNFPGRFSGRQFSNSRSEMNVSTLELGDSALYLCASSLGGSSNQPQHFGDGTRLSIL.

This clone has a single count. This chain joins TRBV28 and TRBJ1-6; 7 bases align to TRBD1. CDR1 is MDHEN and CDR2 is SYDVKM in the germline V gene. Trimming at V came to 5 bases and at J to 9 bases, leaving 13 bases not matched to a gene. The CDR3 runs 16 residues. The CDR3: CASSPGQFVVRSPLHF. The DNA of the CDR3 is TGTGCCAGCAGTCCGGGACAGTTCGTAGTTCGTTCACCCCTCCACTTT. The entire variable domain, with the rest obtained from reference TRBV28 and TRBJ1-6, is as follows: DVKVTQSSRYLVKRTGEKVFLECVQDMDHENMFWYRQDPGLGLRLIYFSYDVKMKEKGDIPEGYSVSREKKERFSLILESASTNQTSMYLCASSPGQFVVRSPLHFGNGTRLTVT.

DNA for the CDR3: TGTGCCAGCAGCCCCCAGGATCTCAGGGAGCAGTACTTC. Its protein product is CASSPQDLREQYF. The J gene is TRBJ2-7, the V gene TRBV28; D is ambiguous. Trimming took off 6 bases at V and 7 bases at J, with 16 bases between the two ends. Germline lookup yields CDR1 MDHEN and CDR2 SYDVKM. The CDR3 totals 13 residues.

V and J are TRBV28 and TRBJ2-1; a possible D gene is TRBD2 (7 bases). The germline V gene encodes CDR1 MDHEN and CDR2 SYDVKM. Trimming took 5 bases from V and 3 from J, leaving 20 bases between them. This CDR3 contains 17 residues. CDR3 sequence (DNA): TGTGCCAGCAGTCCGGTCTTCTCGGGGGGCGTCTACAATGAGCAGTTCTTC. This gives the protein CASSPVFSGGVYNEQFF. Variable domain in full (rest from reference TRBV28 and TRBJ2-1): DVKVTQSSRYLVKRTGEKVFLECVQDMDHENMFWYRQDPGLGLRLIYFSYDVKMKEKGDIPEGYSVSREKKERFSLILESASTNQTSMYLCASSPVFSGGVYNEQFFGPGTRLTVL.

The chain carries TRBV7-9 and TRBJ1-4; D not certain. The CDR3 is 14 amino acids. Trimming took 1 base from V and 2 from J, leaving 5 bases between them. Germline CDR1 SEHNR, CDR2 FQNEAQ (reference sequence). The CDR3 nucleotides read TGTGCCAGCAGCTTAGGGAGGACTAATGAAAAACTGTTTTTT. Protein: CASSLGRTNEKLFF. The variable domain in full, completed from reference TRBV7-9 and TRBJ1-4, reads DTGVSQNPRHKITKRGQNVTFRCDPISEHNRLYWYRQTLGQGPEFLTYFQNEAQLEKSRLLSDRFSAERPKGSFSTLEIQRTEQGDSAMYLCASSLGRTNEKLFFGSGTQLSVL.

V and J are TRBV7-9 and TRBJ1-1, with 10 nucleotides matching TRBD1. After removal of 3 bases from V and 4 bases from J, the junction contained 5 bases not matched to a gene. The CDR3 runs to 15 residues. Germline V gene data show CDR1 as SEHNR and CDR2 as FQNEAQ (reference sequence). This CDR3 is CASSLTGGAGTEAFF. CDR3 nucleotides: TGTGCCAGCAGCTTGACAGGGGGCGCGGGCACTGAAGCTTTCTTT.

This clone was seen a handful of times. This chain uses TRBV4-1 with TRBJ2-5, with D possibly TRBD2 on 7 matching bases. In germline, CDR1 is MGHRA, CDR2 YSYEKL. V lost 4 bases, J lost 2 bases, and 17 bases lay in between. CDR3 length: 16 residues. The CDR3 DNA is TGCGCCAGCAGCCGTCTGGGAGGGGGGCGTCAAGAGACCCAGTACTTC. Translating it yields CASSRLGGGRQETQYF.

This sequence joins TRBV27 and TRBJ1-6; the D gene is possibly TRBD1 (6 bases). CDR3 length equals 13 residues. Germline assignment: CDR1 MNHEY and CDR2 SMNVEV (reference sequence). Deletions cut 6 bases from V and 9 bases from J, with 12 bases between. DNA of the CDR3: TGTGCCAGCAGAATAGGGGGAGGTTCACCCCTCCACTTT. This codes for CASRIGGGSPLHF.

This chain connects TRBV7-2 to TRBJ2-7; D perhaps matches TRBD2 (7 bases). The CDR3 covers 14 residues. Per the germline V gene, CDR1 is SGHTA and CDR2 is FQGNSA. Trimming took 7 bases from V and 2 from J, leaving 15 bases between them. The CDR3 loop reads CASTGHGGPYEQYF. As DNA, the CDR3 is TGTGCCAGCACGGGACACGGGGGGCCCTACGAGCAGTACTTC.

Here the CDR3 reads CASSRDRTKNIQYF. The CDR3 region has the DNA TGTGCCAGCAGCCGGGACAGGACCAAAAACATTCAGTACTTC. The chain joins TRBV7-2 to TRBJ2-4, with 8 bases fitting TRBD1. Losses at the gene ends were 5 bases for V and 2 bases for J; bases not matched to a gene: 2. Germline values: CDR1 SGHTA, CDR2 FQGNSA. This CDR3 contains 14 residues.

CDR3 sequence (DNA): TGCGCCAGCAGCTTCCAGGGGGTGGCCCTATCTGGGGCCAACGTCCTGACTTTC. Encoded protein: CASSFQGVALSGANVLTF. The chain recombines TRBV5-1 with TRBJ2-6; 7 bases fit TRBD1. This CDR3 has 18 residues. V shed 2 bases and J 1 base; nucleotides not matched to a gene: 9. Germline V lookup: CDR1 SGHRS, CDR2 YFSETQ.

The chain couples TRBV18 to TRBJ1-1, with D uncertain. The CDR3 is 12 amino acids. Trimming took 5 bases from V and 1 from J, leaving 5 bases between them. The V gene's germline CDR1 is KGHSH and CDR2 LQKENI. CDR3: CASSDANTEAFF. DNA for the CDR3: TGTGCCAGCTCAGACGCGAACACTGAAGCTTTCTTT.

The chain links TRBV18 to TRBJ2-7; 7 nucleotides agree with TRBD1. Germline assignment: CDR1 KGHSH and CDR2 LQKENI. The V gene end was trimmed by 5 bases and the J gene end by 4 bases; junction bases not matched to a gene: 2. This CDR3 is built from 12 residues. The CDR3 sequence is CASSGQAYEQYF. The CDR3 DNA is TGTGCCAGCTCAGGACAGGCTTACGAGCAGTACTTC.

Within the sample, this clone is medium-sized. The chain carries TRBV7-3 and TRBJ2-2; D is perhaps TRBD2 (6 bases). Germline values: CDR1 SGHTA, CDR2 FQGTGA. The CDR3 totals 14 residues. V shed 4 bases and J shed 8 bases, with 14 bases lying between them. CDR3 loop: CASSSRTGVGELFF. The CDR3, as DNA: TGTGCCAGCAGCTCCCGGACGGGGGTGGGGGAGCTGTTTTTT.

This chain links TRBV10-3 with TRBJ1-2; possible D gene TRBD1, 6 bases. V was shortened by 11 bases and J by 8 bases, with 12 bases between the two germline ends. This CDR3 is built from 10 residues. CDR1 is ENHRY and CDR2 is SYGVKD in the germline V gene. The CDR3 reads CASGVEGYTF. The CDR3 nucleotides read TGTGCCTCAGGGGTCGAGGGCTACACCTTC.

The genes are TRBV18 and TRBJ2-1, with a possible D match to TRBD1 (5 bases). CDR3 length: 12 amino acids. Trimming removed 5 bases from V and 7 bases from J, with 9 bases in between. Per germline, CDR1 KGHSH and CDR2 LQKENI. The CDR3 spells CASSTGRNEQFF. DNA of the CDR3: TGTGCCAGCTCAACAGGTCGGAATGAGCAGTTCTTC.

The V gene is TRBV19, the J gene TRBJ1-1, with a weak D call TRBD1 (5 bases). The CDR3 length is 14 residues. Germline V CDR1 and CDR2: LNHDA, SQIVND (reference sequence). With 7 bases removed from V and 5 bases from J, the gap between germline ends came to 17 bases. The CDR3 region has the DNA TGTGCCAGTACCCCTGGGGGGAGTGCGACTGAAGCTTTCTTT. The encoded protein is CASTPGGSATEAFF. The full variable domain, its missing parts supplied by reference TRBV19 and TRBJ1-1, is DGGITQSPKYLFRKEGQNVTLSCEQNLNHDAMYWYRQDPGQGLRLIYYSQIVNDFQKGDIAEGYSVSREKKESFPLTVTSAQKNPTAFYLCASTPGGSATEAFFGQGTRLTVV.

The chain uses TRBV29-1 and TRBJ1-2, with D maybe TRBD1 (5 bases). V lost 6 bases to trimming and J lost 0 bases, with 23 bases between them. CDR1 SQVTM and CDR2 ANQGSEA come from the germline V gene. The CDR3 length is 17 residues. The CDR3 loop reads CSVGTGAIFMANYGYTF. CDR3 nucleotide sequence: TGCAGCGTGGGTACAGGTGCCATCTTTATGGCTAACTATGGCTACACCTTC.

The genes are TRBV5-1 and TRBJ2-1; D is perhaps TRBD2 (5 bases). The V and J ends lost 5 bases and 1 base respectively, with 13 bases between them. The CDR3 consists of 15 residues. Per germline, CDR1 SGHRS and CDR2 YFSETQ. The CDR3 nucleotides are TGCGCCAGCAGGCCGGCGGGTGATTCCTACAATGAGCAGTTCTTC. It is translated as CASRPAGDSYNEQFF.

Concerning this clone itself: A read error may produce the germline difference seen at one junction end. V is TRBV7-2 and J is TRBJ2-1; D gene unclear. Germline CDR1 reads SGHTA; CDR2 reads FQGNSA. This CDR3 comprises 13 residues. The DNA of the CDR3 is TGTGCCAGCAGCTTAGAAACGGGTAGGAGCATAGTCTTC. Translating it yields CASSLETGRSIVF.

The V call is TRBV12-5, the J call TRBJ2-1; TRBD1 matches 11 bases. The CDR3 consists of 16 residues. The V gene's germline CDR1 is LGHNT and CDR2 FRNRAP. Trimming at V came to 6 bases and at J to 6 bases, leaving 10 bases not matched to a gene. Here the CDR3 reads CASGNTRDRGINEQFF. Written as DNA, the CDR3 is TGTGCTAGTGGGAACACCCGGGACAGGGGGATCAATGAGCAGTTCTTC.

The V gene is TRBV19, the J gene TRBJ1-5, with D possibly matching TRBD1 (5 bases). The CDR3 totals 15 residues. CDR1 LNHDA and CDR2 SQIVND come from the germline V gene (reference sequence). Deletions cut 8 bases from V and 2 bases from J, with 16 bases between. This CDR3 is CASAPGGQGNQPQHF. CDR3 nucleotide sequence: TGTGCCAGTGCCCCAGGCGGACAAGGCAATCAGCCCCAGCATTTT.

This clone occurred once. The chain recombines TRBV6-6 with TRBJ1-1; 7 positions match TRBD1. V was pared by 6 bases and J by 10 bases, with 14 bases of the junction left unmatched. The CDR3 is 14 residues long. Per the germline V gene, CDR1 is MNHNY and CDR2 is SVGAGI (reference sequence). The CDR3 sequence is CASSQKGAGTRAFF. DNA of the CDR3: TGTGCCAGCAGCCAAAAGGGGGCCGGTACGCGAGCTTTCTTT.

This chain connects TRBV30 to TRBJ2-2; the D is unclear. There are 14 residues in the CDR3. Germline V gene data show CDR1 as GTSNPN and CDR2 as SVGIG (reference sequence). V lost 2 bases and J 3 bases, leaving 10 bases between the germline ends. CDR3: CAWSLTSYTGELFF. The CDR3 coding sequence is TGTGCCTGGAGTCTAACAAGTTACACCGGGGAGCTGTTTTTT.

On this clone: One end of the junction is discordant with germline, which a read error may explain. The chain employs TRBV5-6 and TRBJ2-3; 11 bases match TRBD2. CDR1 and CDR2 from the germline V gene are SGHDT and YYEEEE. The CDR3 has 15 amino acids. The CDR3 here is CASSVASGGTGTQYF. CDR3 nucleotides: TGTGCCAGCAGCGTAGCTAGCGGGGGGACAGGTACGCAGTATTTT.

The chain combines TRBV30 with TRBJ1-1, with D uncertain. V gave up 3 bases and J gave up 0 bases, with 14 bases separating them. The CDR3 loop spans 15 amino acids. Germline assignment: CDR1 GTSNPN and CDR2 SVGIG (reference sequence). CDR3 loop: CAWSPLSGMNTEAFF. CDR3 nucleotide sequence: TGTGCCTGGAGCCCTCTTAGCGGTATGAACACTGAAGCTTTCTTT.

This clone was recorded once. The rearrangement links TRBV6-5 to TRBJ1-4; D is ambiguous. V gave up 5 bases and J gave up 3 bases, with 4 bases separating them. Germline V gene sequence: CDR1 MNHEY, CDR2 SVGAGI. The length of the CDR3 is 12 residues. CDR3 amino acids: CASSKPNEKLFF. The DNA for the CDR3 is TGTGCCAGCAGTAAACCTAATGAAAAACTGTTTTTT.

The chain carries TRBV7-9 and TRBJ2-7, with TRBD1 identical over 7 bases. This CDR3 region has 18 residues. V gave up 5 bases and J gave up 0 bases; unmatched junction bases: 16. In germline, CDR1 is SEHNR, CDR2 FQNEAQ (reference sequence). The CDR3 spells CASSHRDSHPASSYEQYF. The CDR3 region has the DNA TGTGCCAGCAGCCACCGGGACAGCCACCCTGCAAGCTCCTACGAGCAGTACTTC. Drawing the rest from reference TRBV7-9 and TRBJ2-7, the complete variable domain is DTGVSQNPRHKITKRGQNVTFRCDPISEHNRLYWYRQTLGQGPEFLTYFQNEAQLEKSRLLSDRFSAERPKGSFSTLEIQRTEQGDSAMYLCASSHRDSHPASSYEQYFGPGTRLTVT.

The chain carries TRBV6-1 and TRBJ1-3, with D hard to call. The CDR3 extends over 17 amino acids. The germline CDR1 and CDR2 sequences are MNHNS and SASEGT. The ends were cut back, 3 bases at V and 6 bases at J, with 21 bases in the middle. CDR3 protein: CASSESSYGEALNTIYF. DNA for the CDR3: TGTGCCAGCAGTGAGAGCAGTTACGGGGAGGCCCTAAACACCATATATTTT.